The present T cell receptor beta chain was sequenced within a study of CD8+CD57+ T cells in acquired aplastic anemia. Study background: Sorted CD4+ and CD8+ cells yielded DNA averaging around 3.5 ug. Read counts for CD4+ cells (from healthy donors) averaged about 10 million.

Broader study findings: Patients and controls turned out to have 25 to 35 CD8+ CDR3 sequences in common. Significant differences in CD8+ Simpson's diversity were not observed between patients and controls.

TCR beta VDJ and CDR3 profiles were obtained from a genomic DNA template. TCRdb reprocessed the reads via MiXCR and lists one record per CDR3 protein. The table has a few hundred thousand distinct CDR3 sequences, over 60% seen once. This clonotype was seen a few times. Its antigen remains unknown. Material: sorted CD4+, CD8+, or CD8+CD57+ T cells (not recorded which) from PBMCs. This sequence originates from a human donor in good health.

CDR3 amino acids: CSASRDEVSEQFF. In DNA, the CDR3 is TGCAGTGCTAGCCGAGACGAGGTTTCGGAGCAGTTCTTC. J is TRBJ2-1 and V is TRBV20-1, with D hard to call. Germline V gives CDR1 DFQATT, CDR2 SNEGSKA (reference sequence). Trimming removed 3 bases from V and 10 bases from J, with 16 bases in between. The CDR3 covers 13 residues.